The 11 T cell receptor beta chains reported below all come from one sample, sequenced in a study of blood T cell repertoires in COVID-19. The data were produced by immunoSEQ multiplex PCR, yet TCRdb's version contains in-frame clones alone and is incomplete. The sample lists 100,000 to 120,000 clones, 82% occurring once. Input material: peripheral blood. The source of these receptors is a woman aged 55 to 70 with acute or convalescent COVID-19.

This clone was detected only a few times. The rearrangement uses TRBV19 and TRBJ1-2, with D maybe TRBD1 (6 bases). Germline CDR1 LNHDA, CDR2 SQIVND (reference sequence). This CDR3 contains 13 residues. V gave up 7 bases and J gave up 7 bases, with 16 bases separating them. Here the CDR3 reads CASNRVGVAGYTF. The CDR3 bases are TGTGCCAGTAACAGGGTAGGGGTGGCTGGCTACACCTTC.

This clone was detected only once. V is TRBV7-6 and J is TRBJ1-2, with 7 bases matching TRBD1. CDR1 is SGHVS and CDR2 is FNYEAQ in the germline V gene. V shed 1 base and J 1 base; nucleotides not matched to a gene: 6. This CDR3 is 16 amino acids long. The CDR3 loop reads CASSLGQGSFNYGYTF. In DNA form, the CDR3 reads TGTGCCAGCAGCTTAGGACAGGGTAGCTTTAACTATGGCTACACCTTC. Complete variable domain (other parts from reference TRBV7-6 and TRBJ1-2): GAGVSQSPRYKVTKRGQDVALRCDPISGHVSLYWYRQALGQGPEFLTYFNYEAQQDKSGLPNDRFSAERPEGSISTLTIQRTEQRDSAMYRCASSLGQGSFNYGYTFGSGTRLTVV.

The rearrangement uses TRBV6-5 and TRBJ2-5, with D possibly being TRBD2 (6 bases). This CDR3 is built from 12 residues. Between the trimmed V and J ends, which lost 7 bases and 4 bases, there was a span of 10 bases. CDR1 is MNHEY, CDR2 SVGAGI, per germline. The CDR3 spells CASIAVSETQYF. The CDR3 region has the DNA TGTGCCAGCATAGCGGTTTCAGAGACCCAGTACTTC.

V usage is TRBV20-1 and J usage is TRBJ2-1; 8 positions agree with TRBD2. Germline CDR1 and CDR2: DFQATT and SNEGSKA (reference sequence). Trimming at V came to 6 bases and at J to 5 bases, leaving 0 bases not matched to a gene. The CDR3 covers 11 residues. CDR3 DNA sequence: TGCAGTGCCGGGGGGGACAATGAGCAGTTCTTC. It specifies CSAGGDNEQFF.

In its sample, this clone was seen a few times. The chain has TRBV11-2 and TRBJ2-7; 7 positions match TRBD2. This CDR3 contains 15 residues. Germline loops: CDR1 SGHAT, CDR2 FQNNGV. V lost 5 bases and J lost 1; bases outside the gene matches: 8. CDR3 nucleotides: TGTGCCAGCAGCGATTATGTGGGAGGGTCCTACGAGCAGTACTTC. Encoded protein: CASSDYVGGSYEQYF.

The chain has TRBV6-6 and TRBJ2-2; the D gene is possibly TRBD1 (5 bases). CDR1 and CDR2 from the germline V gene are MNHNY and SVGAGI (reference sequence). V was trimmed by 4 bases and J by 0 bases, leaving 9 bases between them. The CDR3 is 15 residues long. The CDR3 is CASSLLGANTGELFF. DNA of the CDR3: TGTGCCAGCAGTTTGCTAGGGGCGAACACCGGGGAGCTGTTTTTT.

The chain couples TRBV29-1 to TRBJ1-1; D not resolved. Germline V lookup: CDR1 SQVTM, CDR2 ANQGSEA. V was trimmed by 3 bases and J by 2 bases, leaving 10 bases between them. The CDR3 totals 13 residues. As DNA, the CDR3 is TGCAGCGTTGATCGTCAGTCCAACACTGAAGCTTTCTTT. Protein: CSVDRQSNTEAFF.

This clone appeared a few times. The chain links TRBV29-1 to TRBJ1-2; TRBD1 aligns across 8 bases. Trimming cost V 1 base and J 5 bases; bases outside gene matches: 6. The CDR3 has 14 amino acids. CDR1 and CDR2 (germline): SQVTM, ANQGSEA. CDR3 coding DNA: TGCAGCGTTGAAGGCCGGGACAGGCGTTATGGCTACACCTTC. This codes for CSVEGRDRRYGYTF.

V usage is TRBV6-5 and J usage is TRBJ2-7, with 7 positions matching TRBD1. The trim removed 8 bases at V and 2 bases at J, leaving 6 bases unmatched. CDR1 MNHEY and CDR2 SVGAGI come from the germline V gene. The CDR3 has 13 amino acids. The CDR3 coding sequence is TGTGCCAGCGCCCGGGACAGAACCTACGAGCAGTACTTC. As protein: CASARDRTYEQYF.

The J gene is TRBJ1-4, the V gene TRBV2, with 10 bases matching TRBD1. The CDR3 is 14 amino acids. With 7 bases clipped from V and 7 bases from J, the junction kept 6 bases outside the gene matches. Germline-derived CDR1 and CDR2 are SNHLY and FYNNEI. The CDR3 bases are TGTGCCAGCACTCGGGGACAGGGGTTTGAAAAACTGTTTTTT. It is translated as CASTRGQGFEKLFF.

A note on this clone: Within the sample, other DNA sequences also encode this same CDR3. The J gene is TRBJ1-2, the V gene TRBV7-9; D ambiguous. The germline V gene has CDR1 SEHNR and CDR2 FQNEAQ (reference sequence). V was shortened by 5 bases and J by 5 bases, with 6 bases between the two germline ends. This CDR3 comprises 11 residues. CDR3 residues: CASSRAYGYTF. The CDR3 DNA reads as TGTGCCAGCAGCCGAGCGTATGGCTACACCTTC.